This T cell receptor (beta chain) was captured by sequencing in a study of T cells expressing NK-cell markers. Study-wide context: The sequencing cohort of eight donors included seven HCMV-seropositive individuals and one seronegative individual. Study outcomes and limitations: In a group of five to seven donors, dominant NKG2C+ clonotypes represented about 1.0-8% of CD8+ T cells.

TCRdb reanalyzed the 5' RACE reads and collapses them to one entry per CDR3 protein, without DNA. This repertoire includes about 180,000 distinct CDR3 sequences. To note about this clonotype: The antigen is not known.

CDR1 SNHLY and CDR2 FYNNEI come from the germline V gene. This CDR3 comprises 15 residues. This receptor was identified in a woman between 18 and 70 years old in good health. The sample taken for sequencing was blood T cells: a sorted CD56 or NKG2C T cell subset, CD4+ or CD8+ T cells, or bulk PBMC T cells (not recorded which). The chain uses TRBV2 and TRBJ1-6. CDR3 in amino acids: CASSQRVGDNSPLHF.